The clone carrying this T cell receptor beta chain occurred a few times. Its antigen remains unknown. V was cut by 4 bases and J by 6 bases, with 11 bases left in between. Germline V gives CDR1 SEHNR, CDR2 FQNEAQ (reference sequence). There are 13 residues in the CDR3. The data stem from a study of blood T cells in healthy people across ages. Overall study results and limits: Strong correlation existed between TCR beta diversity and naive T cell percentage.

Alongside a J-beta primer mix, a sample-barcoded 5' primer served in a second PCR lasting roughly 7 to 11 cycles. A template-switch adaptor containing 12 random nucleotides labeled each cDNA molecule. From the 5' RACE reads, TCRdb called clonotypes with MiXCR, one entry per CDR3 protein. This table has about 2 million distinct CDR3 sequences, roughly 49% appearing once. Sequencing was performed on blood. J is TRBJ2-3 and V is TRBV7-9; perhaps TRBD2 as D (5 bases). This TCR was recovered from a woman in her forties in good health. CDR3 bases: TGTGCCAGCAGCTCTGGACTCGGGGATACGCAGTATTTT. It translates to CASSSGLGDTQYF.